This entry lists 5 T cell receptor beta chains sequenced from one sample in a study of molecular identifiers for immune sequencing clone quantification. TCRdb itself ran the PCR reads through MiXCR, one entry per CDR3 protein. This repertoire shows about 36,000 distinct CDR3 sequences, approximately 18% found once; its top ten account for approximately 7.1%. Sample: naive CD8+ T cells from blood, with Jurkat cell RNA spiked in. Regarding subset: FACS-sorted CD8+CD4-CCR7+CD45RA+ naive T cells. Receptor source: a human donor in good health. Some libraries in this study had Jurkat cell RNA spiked in.

DNA for the CDR3: TGTGCCAGCACCCTGGCAGAGGGAACAGCCTACAATGAGCAGTTCTTC. Encoded protein: CASTLAEGTAYNEQFF. This chain connects TRBV7-9 to TRBJ2-1; weak D call: TRBD2 (5 bases). V was shortened by 7 bases and J by 2 bases, with 18 bases between the two germline ends. The CDR3 runs 16 residues. Germline V gene data show CDR1 as SEHNR and CDR2 as FQNEAQ (reference sequence).

Many counts were recorded for this clonotype. In DNA form, the CDR3 reads TGCAGCATTATTCCCCCCGGGGGGACTAACGGGGGGAGCTACTACGAGCAGTACTTC. Its protein product is CSIIPPGGTNGGSYYEQYF. V and J are TRBV29-1 and TRBJ2-7; the match to TRBD2 covers 7 bases. The length of the CDR3 is 19 residues. Germline V CDR1 and CDR2: SQVTM, ANQGSEA. V shed 8 bases and J 3 bases; nucleotides not matched to a gene: 28.

This clonotype was observed many times. The genes are TRBV20-1 and TRBJ2-1, with TRBD2 identical over 10 bases. The J segment lost 6 bases and the V segment lost 5 bases, leaving 10 bases of the junction unmatched. CDR1 is DFQATT, CDR2 SNEGSKA, per germline (reference sequence). This CDR3 contains 15 residues. Here the CDR3 reads CSAGKTAGGPNEQFF. CDR3 coding DNA: TGCAGTGCTGGAAAAACAGCGGGAGGGCCCAATGAGCAGTTCTTC.

This clonotype came up many times. J is TRBJ2-2 and V is TRBV6-2 or TRBV6-3, with D unclear. Germline V gene lookup returns CDR1 MNHEY and CDR2 SVGEGT. This CDR3 comprises 13 residues. V was clipped by 0 bases and J by 2 bases, with 1 base between them. The CDR3 loop is CASSYSNTGELFF. The CDR3 nucleotides are TGTGCCAGCAGTTACTCCAACACCGGGGAGCTGTTTTTT.

The chain is built from TRBV29-1 and TRBJ2-3; the match to TRBD2 covers 10 bases. J gave up 4 bases and V 4 bases, and 11 bases lay outside the gene matches. The length of the CDR3 is 16 residues. The germline CDR1 and CDR2 sequences are SQVTM and ANQGSEA. In DNA form, the CDR3 reads TGCAGCGTTGCCGGGTGGGTTAGCGGGAGGTCAGATACGCAGTATTTT. Residues: CSVAGWVSGRSDTQYF.